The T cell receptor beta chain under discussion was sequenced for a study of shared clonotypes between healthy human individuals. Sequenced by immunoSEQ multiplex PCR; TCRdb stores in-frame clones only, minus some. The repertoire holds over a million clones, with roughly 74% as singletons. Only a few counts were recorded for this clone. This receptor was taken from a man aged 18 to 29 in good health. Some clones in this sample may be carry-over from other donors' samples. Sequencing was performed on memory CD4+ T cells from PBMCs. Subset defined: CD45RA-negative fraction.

The CDR3, as DNA: TGCGCCAGCAGCTTGGGTGGTAGCGGGACGTACGAGCAGTACTTC. Translating gives CASSLGGSGTYEQYF. This chain joins TRBV5-1 and TRBJ2-7; 8 bases agree with TRBD2. Unmatched junction bases numbered 6, after V lost 0 bases and J lost 4 bases. This CDR3 spans 15 amino acids. CDR1 is SGHRS, CDR2 YFSETQ, per germline.